This TCR beta chain originates from a study of cytomegalovirus exposure and HLA in healthy donors. Overall study findings and caveats: It was assumed in the presence/absence analyses that sequencing depth was roughly uniform across donors. Researchers left out some V segments, among them TRBV6-2 and TRBV6-3, as indistinguishable. As a later analysis showed, several of the most significant clusters appeared to be linked to common viral pathogens.

This PCR relied on a set of 60 Vbeta primers and 13 Jbeta primers. Only in-frame clones appear in the TCRdb table, and some are missing; sequencing was by immunoSEQ multiplex PCR. Here the sample spans 100,000 to 150,000 clones, around four fifths being singletons. V dropped 5 bases and J dropped 5; count of bases not matched to a gene: 5. The CDR3 length is 15 residues. Germline V gives CDR1 SGHVS, CDR2 FQNEAQ. About this clone: Its antigen is still unknown.

This receptor was taken from a woman aged 40 to 50 in good health and CMV-seropositive. Sequencing was carried out using PBMCs. This chain connects TRBV7-8 to TRBJ2-5; 13 nucleotides agree with TRBD2. The chain's CDR3 is CASSRTSGSGETQYF. CDR3 sequence (DNA): TGTGCCAGCAGCCGGACTAGCGGGAGTGGGGAGACCCAGTACTTC.